The rows below give T cell receptor beta chains drawn from one sample of a study of tumor-infiltrating lymphocytes in primary liver carcinoma. Via MiXCR, TCRdb re-called the multiplex PCR reads, giving one row per CDR3 protein. The sample includes 100,000 to 150,000 distinct CDR3 sequences, less than 80% seen only once; the top ten take around 9%. Specimen: liver tumor tissue from sampling region 1. The origin of the receptors is a woman aged 55-75 years with primary liver carcinoma and hepatitis B virus infection. Both conserved end residues are part of each CDR3. D genes are given only for firm matches. Part of the rows lack a size; the others show once, few, many or a class for expanded clones.

V	J	size	D	CDR3	DNA
TRBV11-2	TRBJ2-2	NA	NA	CVSSFWGAGGGELFF	TGTGTCAGCAGCTTCTGGGGAGCGGGTGGCGGGGAGCTGTTTTTT
TRBV11-2	TRBJ2-5	NA	TRBD2	CASNFKPGLQETQYF	TGTGCCAGCAACTTCAAGCCGGGACTACAAGAGACCCAATACTTC
TRBV5-1	TRBJ1-1	NA	NA	CASSLVTGRNIEAFF	TGCGCCAGCAGCTTGGTTACAGGGCGAAACATTGAAGCTTTCTTT
TRBV12-3/TRBV12-4	TRBJ2-5	NA	TRBD2	CASSRDYRETHYF	TGTGCCAGCAGTCGGGACTACCGAGAGACCCACTACTTC
TRBV6-6	TRBJ1-2	many	TRBD1	CASSYQGEDGYTF	TGTGCCAGCAGTTATCAGGGGGAGGATGGCTACACCTTC
TRBV10-2	TRBJ2-1	NA	NA	CASQGKGHNEQFF	TGCGCCAGCCAGGGGAAGGGGCACAATGAGCAGTTCTTC
TRBV11-2	TRBJ2-6	once	NA	CANSFETAGANVLTF	TGTGCCAACAGTTTCGAGACAGCTGGGGCCAACGTCCTGACTTTC
TRBV12-3/TRBV12-4	TRBJ2-1	NA	TRBD1	CASSSCPRDRDNEQFF	TGTGCCAGCAGTTCTTGCCCACGAGACAGGGACAATGAGCAGTTCTTC
TRBV11-2	TRBJ2-7	NA	TRBD2	CVSSETGTSGYEQYF	TGTGTCAGCAGCGAGACCGGGACTAGCGGCTACGAACAGTACTTC
TRBV11-1	TRBJ2-2	NA	TRBD2	CASRPTPGTSGSTNTGKLFF	TGTGCAAGCAGGCCAACCCCCGGGACTAGCGGCAGTACGAACACCGGGAAGCTGTTTTTT
TRBV11-3	TRBJ2-1	NA	NA	CASSLGTSKLEQFF	TGTGCCAGCAGCTTAGGAACTAGCAAGCTTGAGCAGTTCTTC
TRBV24-1	TRBJ2-2	NA	NA	CATQDPGANTGELFF	TGTGCCACCCAGGACCCTGGCGCGAACACCGGGGAGCTGTTTTTT
TRBV11-2	TRBJ2-2	many	NA	CASSFSANTGELFF	TGTGCCAGCAGCTTCTCCGCGAACACCGGGGAGCTGTTTTTT
TRBV14	TRBJ2-1	NA	NA	CASSQGTGQYNEQLF	TGTGCCAGCAGCCAAGGGACTGGGCAGTACAATGAGCAGCTCTTC
TRBV18	TRBJ2-7	NA	NA	CASSPGSHGQYF	TGTGCCAGCTCACCGGGGTCACATGGGCAGTACTTC